The entry that follows covers one T cell receptor beta chain sequence. Its specificity is unknown. Data came from immunoSEQ multiplex PCR; TCRdb stores just in-frame clones and leaves some out. The sample lists roughly 180,000 clones, under 85% seen once, with over 4.5% in the top ten. The germline V gene has CDR1 SGHDT and CDR2 YYEEEE. Trimming stripped 1 base from V and 4 bases from J, with 20 bases between. CDR3 length: 17 amino acids. The data stem from a study of cytotoxic CD8 clonotypes in ibrutinib-treated CLL. Study context: For this cohort, patients were some eleven relapsed/refractory and approximately 15 treatment-naive, while 17 were IGHV unmutated. Study-level findings and limits: The study sampled sustained-remission and progressing patients at different times.

This sequence joins TRBV5-6 and TRBJ1-2; D gene uncertain. The receptor comes from a human donor with chronic lymphocytic leukemia. The sequencing used PBMCs, collected after 24 months of ibrutinib treatment. The CDR3 DNA sequence: TGTGCCAGCAGCTTGCTTAGCGGGCACCGCCCTACCTATGGCTACACCTTC. Protein product: CASSLLSGHRPTYGYTF.